This T cell receptor beta chain derives from a study of T cells after posttransplantation cyclophosphamide. General study points: After PTCy, TRB diversity resembled that of CNI/methotrexate controls.

This clone was observed a few times. Its antigen remains unidentified. The table came from immunoSEQ multiplex PCR; TCRdb's copy has only in-frame clones and leaves some out. This repertoire holds over 25,000 clones, and none appear only once. Germline loops: CDR1 SNHLY, CDR2 FYNNEI. This CDR3 comprises 13 residues. Material for sequencing was PBMCs. This receptor was obtained from a man aged 45-65 years in good health, CMV-negative, and a related stem cell transplant donor. The gene calls are TRBV2 and TRBJ2-5, with 9 positions matching TRBD2. The J call may be incorrect, as the DNA end agrees better with TRBJ2-7. CDR3 protein: CASRSGGPYEQYF. The CDR3 bases are TGTGCCAGCAGAAGCGGGGGGCCCTACGAGCAGTACTTC.